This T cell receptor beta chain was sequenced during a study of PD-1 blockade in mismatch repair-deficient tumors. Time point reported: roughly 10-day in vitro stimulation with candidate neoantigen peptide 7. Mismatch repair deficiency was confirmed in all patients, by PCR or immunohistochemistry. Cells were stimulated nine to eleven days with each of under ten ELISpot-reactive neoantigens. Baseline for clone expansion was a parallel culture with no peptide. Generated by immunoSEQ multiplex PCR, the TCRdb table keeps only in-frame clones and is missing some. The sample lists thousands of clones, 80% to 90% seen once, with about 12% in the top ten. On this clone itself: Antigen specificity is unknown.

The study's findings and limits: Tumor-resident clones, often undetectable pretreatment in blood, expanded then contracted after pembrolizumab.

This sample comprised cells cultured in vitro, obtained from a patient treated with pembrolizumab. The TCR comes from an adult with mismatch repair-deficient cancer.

The CDR3 sequence: CASSESGGTGELFF. CDR3 nucleotide sequence: TGTGCCAGCAGTGAAAGCGGAGGCACCGGGGAGCTGTTTTTT. The J gene is TRBJ2-2, the V gene TRBV25-1; D may be TRBD2 (5 bases). The CDR3 sequence is 14 residues long. Germline-derived CDR1 and CDR2 are MGHDK and SYGVNS. V shed 2 bases and J shed 4 bases, with 8 bases lying between them.